Considering frequency, the clone carrying this T cell receptor beta chain is medium-sized. Its antigen is undetermined. The CDR3 extends 3 residues past the end of the read, so its final part is completed from the germline J gene. This sample stems from a study of TET2 disruption in CD19-targeted CAR T cells. The trim removed 10 bases at V and 4 bases at J, leaving 3 bases unmatched. The V gene's germline CDR1 is LNHDA and CDR2 SQIVND (reference sequence). This CDR3 contains 12 residues. Treatment: autologous CTL019 cells: CD19 CAR with 4-1BB and CD3 zeta domains. A CD19 CAR with TCR zeta and 4-1BB domains was used. CTL019 was manufactured from peripheral blood T cells obtained by leukapheresis. Profiling relied on immunoSEQ multiplex PCR, and the TCRdb table lists in-frame clones only, not all of them. The table for this sample gives some 2,100 clones.

Material: CD8+ T cells sorted from cultured blood T cells, obtained for CD19 CAR T cell therapy. The TCR was taken from a man between 70 and 80 years old with chronic lymphocytic leukemia. The genes are TRBV19 and TRBJ1-2; 10 bases map to TRBD1. CDR3 bases read: TGTGCCACGGGACAGGGGATCTATGGC. Its protein is CATGQGIYG. The entire CDR3 sequence reads CATGQGIYGYTF.